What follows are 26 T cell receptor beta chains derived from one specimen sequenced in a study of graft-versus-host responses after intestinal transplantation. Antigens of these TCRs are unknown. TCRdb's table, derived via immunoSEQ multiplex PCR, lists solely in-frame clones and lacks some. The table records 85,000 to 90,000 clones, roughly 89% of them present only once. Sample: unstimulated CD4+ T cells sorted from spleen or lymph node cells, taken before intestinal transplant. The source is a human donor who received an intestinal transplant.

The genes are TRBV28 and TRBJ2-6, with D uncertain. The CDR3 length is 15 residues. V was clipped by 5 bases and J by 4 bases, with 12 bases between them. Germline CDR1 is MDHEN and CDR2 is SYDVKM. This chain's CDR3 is CASSNLRQGANVLTF. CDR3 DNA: TGTGCCAGCAGTAACCTCCGGCAGGGGGCCAACGTCCTGACTTTC. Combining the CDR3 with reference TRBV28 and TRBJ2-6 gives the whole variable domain DVKVTQSSRYLVKRTGEKVFLECVQDMDHENMFWYRQDPGLGLRLIYFSYDVKMKEKGDIPEGYSVSREKKERFSLILESASTNQTSMYLCASSNLRQGANVLTFGAGSRLTVL.

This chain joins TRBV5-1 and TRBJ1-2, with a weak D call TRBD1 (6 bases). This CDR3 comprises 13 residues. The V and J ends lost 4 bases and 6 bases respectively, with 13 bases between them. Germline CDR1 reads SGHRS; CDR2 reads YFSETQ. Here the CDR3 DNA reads TGCGCCAGCAGCCCACAGGGAGCGGATGGCTACACCTTC. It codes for CASSPQGADGYTF.

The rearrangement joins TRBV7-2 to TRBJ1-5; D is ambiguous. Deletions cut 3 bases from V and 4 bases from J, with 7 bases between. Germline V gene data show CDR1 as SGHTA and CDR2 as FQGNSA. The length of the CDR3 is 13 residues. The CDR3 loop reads CASSFPPNQPQHF. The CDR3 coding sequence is TGTGCCAGCAGCTTCCCACCGAATCAGCCCCAGCATTTT.

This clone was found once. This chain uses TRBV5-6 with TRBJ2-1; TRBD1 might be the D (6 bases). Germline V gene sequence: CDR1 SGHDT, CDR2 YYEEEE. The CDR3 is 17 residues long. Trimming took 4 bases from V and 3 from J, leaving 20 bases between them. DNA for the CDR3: TGTGCCAGCAGCCAAGACGACATACCCAGGGGCTACAATGAGCAGTTCTTC. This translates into CASSQDDIPRGYNEQFF.

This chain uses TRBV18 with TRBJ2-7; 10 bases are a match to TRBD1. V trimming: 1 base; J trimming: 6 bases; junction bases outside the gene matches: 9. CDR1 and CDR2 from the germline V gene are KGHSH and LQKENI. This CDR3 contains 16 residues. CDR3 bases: TGTGCCAGCTCACCACGACCGGGACAGGGGATGTCCGAGCAGTACTTC. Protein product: CASSPRPGQGMSEQYF.

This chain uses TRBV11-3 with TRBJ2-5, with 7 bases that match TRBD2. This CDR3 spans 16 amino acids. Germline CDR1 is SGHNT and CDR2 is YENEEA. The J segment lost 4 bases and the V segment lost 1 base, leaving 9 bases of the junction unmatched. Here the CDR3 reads CASSLGGGRGRETQYF. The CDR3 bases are TGTGCCAGCAGCTTAGGCGGCGGGAGAGGCCGAGAGACCCAGTACTTC.

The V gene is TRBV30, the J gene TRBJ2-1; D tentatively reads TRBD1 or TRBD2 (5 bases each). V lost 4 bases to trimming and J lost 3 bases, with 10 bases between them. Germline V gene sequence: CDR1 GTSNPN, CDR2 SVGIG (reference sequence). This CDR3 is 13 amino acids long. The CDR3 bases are TGTGCCTGGACTCCTGGGGGCTACAATGAGCAGTTCTTC. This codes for CAWTPGGYNEQFF. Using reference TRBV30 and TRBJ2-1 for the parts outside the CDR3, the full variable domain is SQTIHQWPATLVQPVGSPLSLECTVEGTSNPNLYWYRQAAGRGLQLLFYSVGIGQISSEVPQNLSASRPQDRQFILSSKKLLLSDSGFYLCAWTPGGYNEQFFGPGTRLTVL.

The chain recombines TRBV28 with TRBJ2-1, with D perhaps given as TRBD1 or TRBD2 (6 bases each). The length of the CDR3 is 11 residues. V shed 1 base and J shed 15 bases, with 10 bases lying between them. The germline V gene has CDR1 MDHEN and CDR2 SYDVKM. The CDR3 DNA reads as TGTGCCAGCAGTTTATCCAGGGGACTGTTCTTC. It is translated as CASSLSRGLFF.

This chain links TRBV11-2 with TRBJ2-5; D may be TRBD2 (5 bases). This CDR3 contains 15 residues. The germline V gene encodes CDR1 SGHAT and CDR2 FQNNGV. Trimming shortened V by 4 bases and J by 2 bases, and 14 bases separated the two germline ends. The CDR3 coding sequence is TGTGCCAGCAGCTCCAGGACTGGGAATCAAGAGACCCAGTACTTC. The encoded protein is CASSSRTGNQETQYF. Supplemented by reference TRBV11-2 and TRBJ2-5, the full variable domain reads EAGVAQSPRYKIIEKRQSVAFWCNPISGHATLYWYQQILGQGPKLLIQFQNNGVVDDSQLPKDRFSAERLKGVDSTLKIQPAKLEDSAVYLCASSSRTGNQETQYFGPGTRLLVL.

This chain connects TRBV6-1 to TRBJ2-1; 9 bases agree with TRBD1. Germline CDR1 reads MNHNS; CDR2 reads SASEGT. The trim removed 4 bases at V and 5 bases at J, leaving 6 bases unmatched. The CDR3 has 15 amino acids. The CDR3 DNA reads TGTGCCAGCAGTGCAGACAGGGGGACCCACAATGAGCAGTTCTTC. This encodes CASSADRGTHNEQFF.

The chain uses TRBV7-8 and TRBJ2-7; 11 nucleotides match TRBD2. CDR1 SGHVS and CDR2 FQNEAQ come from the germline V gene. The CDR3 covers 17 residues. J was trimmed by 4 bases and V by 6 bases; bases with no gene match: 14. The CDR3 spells CASRPTGGRLAGYEQYF. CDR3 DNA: TGTGCCAGCAGACCGACAGGGGGTCGACTAGCGGGGTACGAGCAGTACTTC.

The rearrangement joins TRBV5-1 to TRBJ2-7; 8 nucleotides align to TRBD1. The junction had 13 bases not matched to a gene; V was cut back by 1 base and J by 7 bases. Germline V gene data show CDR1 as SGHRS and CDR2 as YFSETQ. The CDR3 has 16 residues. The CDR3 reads CASSLKVGTGYQEQYF. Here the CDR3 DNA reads TGCGCCAGCAGCTTGAAAGTGGGGACAGGCTATCAAGAGCAGTACTTC.

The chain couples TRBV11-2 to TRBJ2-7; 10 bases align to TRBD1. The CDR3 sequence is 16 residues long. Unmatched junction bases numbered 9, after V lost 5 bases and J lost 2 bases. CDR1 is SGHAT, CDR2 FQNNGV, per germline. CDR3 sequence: CASSNLRDRGTYEQYF. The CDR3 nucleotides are TGTGCCAGCAGCAACCTCCGGGACAGGGGAACCTACGAGCAGTACTTC.

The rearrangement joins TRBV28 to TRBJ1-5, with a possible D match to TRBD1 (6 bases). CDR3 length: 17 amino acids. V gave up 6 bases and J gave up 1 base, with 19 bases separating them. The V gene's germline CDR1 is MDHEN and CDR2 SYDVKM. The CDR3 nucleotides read TGTGCCAGCAGCCCTACCCCGCAGGGGTTAAGCAATCAGCCCCAGCATTTT. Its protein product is CASSPTPQGLSNQPQHF.

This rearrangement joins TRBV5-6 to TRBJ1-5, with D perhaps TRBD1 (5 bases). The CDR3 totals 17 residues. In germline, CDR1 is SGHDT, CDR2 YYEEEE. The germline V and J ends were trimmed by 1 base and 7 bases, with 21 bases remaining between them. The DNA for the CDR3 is TGTGCCAGCAGCTTGCACCCAGGGCAGGGCTCCGGCCAGCCCCAGCATTTT. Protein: CASSLHPGQGSGQPQHF.

CDR3 bases: TGCGCCAGCTGTCGTCAGGCGACGGAGAAACTCGCTGAAGCTTTCTTT. This codes for CASCRQATEKLAEAFF. The chain employs TRBV5-1 and TRBJ1-1; D unclear. Looked up from germline, CDR1 is SGHRS and CDR2 is YFSETQ. CDR3 length: 16 residues. V was clipped by 7 bases and J by 6 bases, with 25 bases between them.

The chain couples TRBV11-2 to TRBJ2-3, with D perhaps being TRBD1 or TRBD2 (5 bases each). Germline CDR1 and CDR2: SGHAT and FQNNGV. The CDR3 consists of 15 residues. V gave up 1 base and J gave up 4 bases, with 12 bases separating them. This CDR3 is CASSLAGHRADTQYF. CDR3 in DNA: TGTGCCAGCAGCTTAGCGGGGCATAGAGCAGATACGCAGTATTTT.

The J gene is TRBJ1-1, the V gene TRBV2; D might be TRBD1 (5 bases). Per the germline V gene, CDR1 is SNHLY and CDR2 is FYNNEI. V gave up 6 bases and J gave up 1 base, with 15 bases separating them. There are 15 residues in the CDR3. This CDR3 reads CASRRDGGTNTEAFF. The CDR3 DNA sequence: TGTGCCAGCAGGCGGGACGGGGGAACGAACACTGAAGCTTTCTTT. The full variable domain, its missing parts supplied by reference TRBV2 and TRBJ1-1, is EPEVTQTPSHQVTQMGQEVILRCVPISNHLYFYWYRQILGQKVEFLVSFYNNEISEKSEIFDDQFSVERPDGSNFTLKIRSTKLEDSAMYFCASRRDGGTNTEAFFGQGTRLTVV.

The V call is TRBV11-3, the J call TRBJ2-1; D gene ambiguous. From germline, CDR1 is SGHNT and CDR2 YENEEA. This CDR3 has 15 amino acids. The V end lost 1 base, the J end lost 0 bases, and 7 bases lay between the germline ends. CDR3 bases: TGTGCCAGCAGCTTAGGGTCCAGCTCCTACAATGAGCAGTTCTTC. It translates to CASSLGSSSYNEQFF.

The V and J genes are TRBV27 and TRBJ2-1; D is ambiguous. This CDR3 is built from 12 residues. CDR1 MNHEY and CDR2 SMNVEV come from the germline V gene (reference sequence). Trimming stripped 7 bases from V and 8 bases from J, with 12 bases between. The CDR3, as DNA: TGTGCCAGCAAATCCGCCGGGTATGAGCAGTTCTTC. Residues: CASKSAGYEQFF.

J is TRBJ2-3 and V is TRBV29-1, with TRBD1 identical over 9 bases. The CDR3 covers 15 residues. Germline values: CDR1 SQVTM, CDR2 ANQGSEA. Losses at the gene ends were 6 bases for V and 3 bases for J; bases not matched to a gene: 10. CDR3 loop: CSVAVGQGLTDTQYF. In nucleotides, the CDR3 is TGCAGCGTCGCCGTAGGACAGGGGCTTACAGATACGCAGTATTTT.

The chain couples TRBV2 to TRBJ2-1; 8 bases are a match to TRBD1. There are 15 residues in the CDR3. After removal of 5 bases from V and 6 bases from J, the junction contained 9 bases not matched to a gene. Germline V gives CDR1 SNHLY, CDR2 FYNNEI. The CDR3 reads CASSSQGAQGNEQFF. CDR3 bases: TGTGCCAGCAGTTCTCAGGGGGCGCAGGGCAATGAGCAGTTCTTC. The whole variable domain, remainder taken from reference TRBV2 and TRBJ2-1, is EPEVTQTPSHQVTQMGQEVILRCVPISNHLYFYWYRQILGQKVEFLVSFYNNEISEKSEIFDDQFSVERPDGSNFTLKIRSTKLEDSAMYFCASSSQGAQGNEQFFGPGTRLTVL.

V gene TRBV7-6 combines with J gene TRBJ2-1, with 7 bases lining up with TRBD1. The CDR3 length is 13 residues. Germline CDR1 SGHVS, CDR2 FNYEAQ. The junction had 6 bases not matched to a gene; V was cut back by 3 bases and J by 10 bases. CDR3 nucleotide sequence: TGTGCCAGCAGCTTCAACAGGGGTAGCGAGCAGTTCTTC. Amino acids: CASSFNRGSEQFF.

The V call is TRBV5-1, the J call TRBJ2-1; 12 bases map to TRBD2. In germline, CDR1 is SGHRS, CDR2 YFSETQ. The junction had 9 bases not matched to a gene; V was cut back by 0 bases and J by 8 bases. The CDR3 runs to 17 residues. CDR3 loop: CASSLAKTSGRFDEQFF. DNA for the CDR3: TGCGCCAGCAGCTTGGCCAAAACTAGCGGGAGGTTCGATGAGCAGTTCTTC.

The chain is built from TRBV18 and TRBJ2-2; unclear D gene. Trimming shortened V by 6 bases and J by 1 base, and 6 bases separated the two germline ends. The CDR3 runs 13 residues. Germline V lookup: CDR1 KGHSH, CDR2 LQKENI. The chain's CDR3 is CASSGKNTGELFF. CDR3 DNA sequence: TGTGCCAGCTCGGGAAAGAACACCGGGGAGCTGTTTTTT. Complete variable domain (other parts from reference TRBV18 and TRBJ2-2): NAGVMQNPRHLVRRRGQEARLRCSPMKGHSHVYWYRQLPEEGLKFMVYLQKENIIDESGMPKERFSAEFPKEGPSILRIQQVVRGDSAAYFCASSGKNTGELFFGEGSRLTVL.

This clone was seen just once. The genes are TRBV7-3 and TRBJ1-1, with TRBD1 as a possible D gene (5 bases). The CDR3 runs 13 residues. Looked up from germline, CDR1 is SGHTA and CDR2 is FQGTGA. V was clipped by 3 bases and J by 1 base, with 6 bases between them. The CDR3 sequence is CASSFTGNTEAFF. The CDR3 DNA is TGTGCCAGCAGCTTTACAGGGAACACTGAAGCTTTCTTT.